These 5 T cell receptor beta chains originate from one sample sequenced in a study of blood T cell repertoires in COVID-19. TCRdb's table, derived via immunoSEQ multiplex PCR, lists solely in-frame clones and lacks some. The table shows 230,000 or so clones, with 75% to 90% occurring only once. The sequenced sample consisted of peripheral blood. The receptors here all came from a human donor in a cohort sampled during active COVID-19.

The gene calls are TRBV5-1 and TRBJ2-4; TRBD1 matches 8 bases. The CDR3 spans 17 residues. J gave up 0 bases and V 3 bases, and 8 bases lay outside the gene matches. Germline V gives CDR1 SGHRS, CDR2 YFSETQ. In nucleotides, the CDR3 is TGCGCCAGCAGCTACGACGGACAGGGATTAGCCAAAAACATTCAGTACTTC. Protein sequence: CASSYDGQGLAKNIQYF.

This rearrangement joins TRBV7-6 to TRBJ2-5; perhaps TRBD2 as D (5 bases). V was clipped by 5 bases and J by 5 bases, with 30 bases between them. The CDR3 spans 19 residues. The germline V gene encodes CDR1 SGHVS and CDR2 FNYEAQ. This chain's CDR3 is CASSPQRAPPRFIQETQYF. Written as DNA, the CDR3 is TGTGCCAGCAGCCCCCAGAGGGCGCCACCCCGGTTCATTCAGGAGACCCAGTACTTC. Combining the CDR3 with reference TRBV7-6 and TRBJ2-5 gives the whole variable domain GAGVSQSPRYKVTKRGQDVALRCDPISGHVSLYWYRQALGQGPEFLTYFNYEAQQDKSGLPNDRFSAERPEGSISTLTIQRTEQRDSAMYRCASSPQRAPPRFIQETQYFGPGTRLLVL.

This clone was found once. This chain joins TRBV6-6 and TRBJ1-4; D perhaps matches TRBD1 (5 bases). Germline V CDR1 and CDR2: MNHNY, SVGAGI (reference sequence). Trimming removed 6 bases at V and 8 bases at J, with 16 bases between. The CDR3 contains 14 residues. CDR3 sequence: CASSHGGVGEKLFF. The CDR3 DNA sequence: TGTGCCAGCAGCCACGGGGGGGTGGGAGAAAAACTGTTTTTT.

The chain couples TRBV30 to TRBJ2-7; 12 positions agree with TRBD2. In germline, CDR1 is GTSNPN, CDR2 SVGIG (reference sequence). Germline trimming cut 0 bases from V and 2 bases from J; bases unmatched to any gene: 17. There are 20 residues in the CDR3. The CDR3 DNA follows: TGTGCCTGGAGTGTACGGGGGGCTGGGCTAGCGGGAGGGCTGACCTACGAGCAGTACTTC. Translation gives CAWSVRGAGLAGGLTYEQYF.

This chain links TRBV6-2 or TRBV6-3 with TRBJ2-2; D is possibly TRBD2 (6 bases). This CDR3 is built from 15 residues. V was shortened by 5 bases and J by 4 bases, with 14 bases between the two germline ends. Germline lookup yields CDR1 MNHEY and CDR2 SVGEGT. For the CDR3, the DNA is TGTGCCAGCAGTCCCCTGGGCGGGATCACCGGGGAGCTGTTTTTT. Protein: CASSPLGGITGELFF.